A single sample is the source of the 25 T cell receptor beta chains below, sequenced in a study of cytomegalovirus exposure and HLA in healthy donors. It was with 60 Vbeta and 13 Jbeta primers that the PCR ran. Generated by immunoSEQ multiplex PCR, the TCRdb table keeps only in-frame clones and is missing some. The table lists 150,000 to 200,000 clones, around 80% of them singletons. Material: PBMCs. The receptors shown here come from a woman between 40 and 55 years old in good health and CMV-seronegative.

The gene calls are TRBV25-1 and TRBJ1-2; maybe TRBD1 (6 bases). The CDR3 has 14 residues. In germline, CDR1 is MGHDK, CDR2 SYGVNS. V was trimmed by 8 bases and J by 4 bases, leaving 17 bases between them. The CDR3 sequence: CASSSRGGSYGYTF. The DNA of the CDR3 is TGTGCCAGCTCCTCCCGGGGGGGCAGCTATGGCTACACCTTC.

This clone appeared a few times. The chain carries TRBV25-1 and TRBJ2-1; 12 bases are a match to TRBD2. From germline, CDR1 is MGHDK and CDR2 SYGVNS. V gave up 1 base and J gave up 3 bases; unmatched junction bases: 4. There are 17 residues in the CDR3. The DNA of the CDR3 is TGTGCCAGCAGTGAATCGGGGGGACTAGCGGGCTACAATGAGCAGTTCTTC. Amino acids: CASSESGGLAGYNEQFF.

The rearrangement uses TRBV19 and TRBJ2-3; 10 positions agree with TRBD2. Trimming removed 6 bases from V and 2 bases from J; junction bases left unmatched: 5. This CDR3 has 15 amino acids. Germline V gene data show CDR1 as LNHDA and CDR2 as SQIVND (reference sequence). The CDR3: CASRISGRPTDTQYF. The DNA for the CDR3 is TGTGCCAGTAGGATTAGCGGGAGGCCCACAGATACGCAGTATTTT. The full variable domain, rest sourced from reference TRBV19 and TRBJ2-3, is DGGITQSPKYLFRKEGQNVTLSCEQNLNHDAMYWYRQDPGQGLRLIYYSQIVNDFQKGDIAEGYSVSREKKESFPLTVTSAQKNPTAFYLCASRISGRPTDTQYFGPGTRLTVL.

The chain has TRBV9 and TRBJ2-1; D is unresolved. The CDR3 covers 14 residues. The germline V and J ends were trimmed by 3 bases and 8 bases, with 15 bases remaining between them. CDR1 and CDR2 (germline): SGDLS, YYNGEE. This chain's CDR3 is CASSGDGWSDEQFF. The CDR3 DNA sequence: TGTGCCAGCAGCGGAGACGGGTGGAGCGATGAGCAGTTCTTC.

This chain uses TRBV11-2 with TRBJ1-5; possible D gene TRBD1, 5 bases. The V gene lost 0 bases and the J gene lost 6 bases, with 9 bases spanning the gap. Germline CDR1 and CDR2: SGHAT and FQNNGV. CDR3 length: 14 residues. The CDR3 protein is CASSLDRVGQPQHF. As DNA, the CDR3 is TGTGCCAGCAGCTTAGACAGGGTGGGTCAGCCCCAGCATTTT.

This chain connects TRBV6-5 to TRBJ2-2; D gene unclear. This CDR3 has 12 residues. The V end was cut by 5 bases, the J end by 4 bases, with 5 bases between. Per germline, CDR1 MNHEY and CDR2 SVGAGI. Here the CDR3 reads CASSRVTGELFF. In nucleotides, the CDR3 is TGTGCCAGCAGTCGGGTCACCGGGGAGCTGTTTTTT.

Regarding this clone: The sample has other DNA sequences that encode this CDR3 too. The V and J genes are TRBV2 and TRBJ1-2; 9 bases align to TRBD1. The length of the CDR3 is 13 residues. Germline assignment: CDR1 SNHLY and CDR2 FYNNEI. Unmatched junction bases numbered 2, after V lost 6 bases and J lost 3 bases. CDR3 loop: CASRDRGYYGYTF. For the CDR3, the DNA is TGTGCCAGCAGGGACAGGGGATACTATGGCTACACCTTC.

This CDR3 is CASSLMTAGYEQYF. The CDR3 DNA is TGTGCCAGCAGCTTAATGACCGCAGGGTACGAGCAGTACTTC. This chain uses TRBV5-6 with TRBJ2-7; tentative D call: TRBD1 (5 bases). Germline V CDR1 and CDR2: SGHDT, YYEEEE. The length of the CDR3 is 14 residues. The V gene lost 2 bases and the J gene lost 4 bases, with 13 bases spanning the gap.

This chain connects TRBV15 to TRBJ1-4; D is undetermined. Trimming cost V 3 bases and J 8 bases, with 13 bases left between them. CDR1 LNHNV and CDR2 YYDKDF come from the germline V gene (reference sequence). The CDR3 sequence is 14 residues long. The DNA of the CDR3 is TGTGCCACCAGCAGGCCCATAGGAGAGGAAAAACTGTTTTTT. Its translation is CATSRPIGEEKLFF.

This clone was detected only once. This chain uses TRBV20-1 with TRBJ2-1, with a weak D call TRBD2 (5 bases). V was shortened by 3 bases and J by 8 bases, with 5 bases between the two germline ends. Germline V lookup: CDR1 DFQATT, CDR2 SNEGSKA (reference sequence). The CDR3 loop spans 10 amino acids. In nucleotides, the CDR3 is TGCAGTGCTAGGAGGGATGAGCAGTTCTTC. Its protein product is CSARRDEQFF.

Points on this clone: The identical CDR3 is also encoded by other nucleotide sequences in the sample. V usage is TRBV19 and J usage is TRBJ2-1; TRBD2 might be the D (5 bases). Trimming left V 1 base short and J 0 bases short, with 7 bases between. CDR3 size: 15 residues. Per the germline V gene, CDR1 is LNHDA and CDR2 is SQIVND (reference sequence). The CDR3 DNA reads as TGTGCCAGTAGTATAGGGGCGGGCTCCTACAATGAGCAGTTCTTC. Translated, it gives CASSIGAGSYNEQFF.

The chain employs TRBV7-6 and TRBJ1-6, with unresolved D. Trimming stripped 6 bases from V and 4 bases from J, with 10 bases between. CDR3 size: 14 residues. Looked up from germline, CDR1 is SGHVS and CDR2 is FNYEAQ. The CDR3 reads CASREDGYNSPLHF. The CDR3 DNA is TGTGCCAGCAGGGAGGACGGTTATAATTCACCCCTCCACTTT.

The chain joins TRBV7-2 to TRBJ1-1; D unresolved. CDR1 is SGHTA and CDR2 is FQGNSA in the germline V gene. The germline V and J ends were trimmed by 6 bases and 1 base, with 9 bases remaining between them. The CDR3 has 13 residues. The CDR3 loop reads CASSQRANTEAFF. The CDR3 nucleotides are TGTGCCAGCAGTCAGAGGGCGAACACTGAAGCTTTCTTT.

V is TRBV5-4 and J is TRBJ1-6, with D perhaps matching TRBD1 (5 bases). The CDR3 has 16 residues. Trimming removed 0 bases from V and 8 bases from J, with 15 bases in between. Germline loops: CDR1 SGHNT, CDR2 YYREEE (reference sequence). Here the CDR3 DNA reads TGTGCCAGCAGCTTGGCTCATTCTCGGGGGTATTCACCCCTCCACTTT. This gives the protein CASSLAHSRGYSPLHF.

The chain combines TRBV14 with TRBJ1-4, with D unclear. The V and J ends lost 4 bases and 6 bases respectively, with 18 bases between them. Germline values: CDR1 SGHDN, CDR2 FVKESK. The CDR3 runs 16 residues. This CDR3 is CASSRAAGRQDEKLFF. The CDR3 DNA follows: TGTGCCAGCAGCCGGGCGGCGGGCCGGCAGGATGAAAAACTGTTTTTT.

The rearrangement uses TRBV7-6 and TRBJ2-7, with unresolved D. There are 13 residues in the CDR3. CDR1 and CDR2 from the germline V gene are SGHVS and FNYEAQ. V shed 0 bases and J shed 7 bases, with 10 bases lying between them. In nucleotides, the CDR3 is TGTGCCAGCAGCTTAGCAGTAGGGCGGGAGCAGTACGTC. Its protein is CASSLAVGREQYV.

The sample holds a few counts of this clone. V gene TRBV28 combines with J gene TRBJ2-3; D call uncertain. CDR1 MDHEN and CDR2 SYDVKM come from the germline V gene. The CDR3 consists of 14 residues. V lost 4 bases and J 4 bases, leaving 12 bases between the germline ends. CDR3 residues: CASSYSYSADTQYF. The CDR3 DNA sequence: TGTGCCAGCAGTTACAGTTATTCCGCAGATACGCAGTATTTT.

The chain couples TRBV6-5 to TRBJ2-2; 8 bases are a match to TRBD2. The CDR3 extends over 13 amino acids. The germline V gene has CDR1 MNHEY and CDR2 SVGAGI. The V segment lost 7 bases and the J segment 5 bases; nucleotides outside the gene matches: 3. As DNA, the CDR3 is TGTGCCAGCACCCGGGGGGGGACCGGGGAGCTGTTTTTT. This translates into CASTRGGTGELFF.

This clone was seen a few times. Here the CDR3 DNA reads TGTGCCAGCAGCCAAGAACAGGGCCACAACTATGGCTACACCTTC. Protein sequence: CASSQEQGHNYGYTF. The chain couples TRBV14 to TRBJ1-2, with D possibly TRBD1 on 6 matching bases. CDR1 is SGHDN and CDR2 is FVKESK in the germline V gene. V shed 0 bases and J shed 2 bases, with 10 bases lying between them. This CDR3 region has 15 residues.

The chain joins TRBV5-6 to TRBJ2-7; tentatively, D is TRBD1 (6 bases). Germline CDR1 and CDR2: SGHDT and YYEEEE. The V and J ends lost 5 bases and 0 bases respectively, with 18 bases between them. The CDR3 has 16 residues. The CDR3: CASRPTGTIISYEQYV. Written as DNA, the CDR3 is TGTGCCAGCAGGCCGACAGGTACGATCATCTCCTACGAGCAGTACGTC.

The chain joins TRBV27 to TRBJ2-1; D uncertain. Trimming shortened V by 6 bases and J by 5 bases, and 11 bases separated the two germline ends. Germline V gives CDR1 MNHEY, CDR2 SMNVEV (reference sequence). CDR3 length: 13 amino acids. CDR3 DNA: TGTGCCAGCAGCCAGATGATAAACAATGAGCAGTTCTTC. Its protein is CASSQMINNEQFF.

V gene TRBV27 combines with J gene TRBJ1-2; 7 positions match TRBD1. Germline-derived CDR1 and CDR2 are MNHEY and SMNVEV (reference sequence). Trimming took 7 bases from V and 3 from J; bases not matched to a gene: 8. The CDR3 is made up of 14 amino acids. The CDR3 DNA is TGTGCCAGCACCCGACAGGGAGACGACTATGGCTACACCTTC. This codes for CASTRQGDDYGYTF.

This rearrangement joins TRBV5-1 to TRBJ2-5; the D gene is possibly TRBD2 (7 bases). V was clipped by 1 base and J by 11 bases, with 12 bases between them. Germline loops: CDR1 SGHRS, CDR2 YFSETQ. The CDR3 loop spans 12 amino acids. CDR3 bases: TGCGCCAGCAGCTTGCAGGGGAGGGAGCAGTACTTC. It encodes CASSLQGREQYF.

CDR3: CASSYSNQGARGGYTF. The CDR3 DNA sequence: TGTGCCAGCAGTTACTCGAATCAGGGGGCCAGAGGTGGCTACACCTTC. The gene calls are TRBV6-6 and TRBJ1-2; 8 positions match TRBD1. Per germline, CDR1 MNHNY and CDR2 SVGAGI (reference sequence). CDR3 length: 16 amino acids. With V trimmed by 0 bases and J by 7 bases, 10 bases remained unmatched.

This sequence joins TRBV7-9 and TRBJ1-3, with 7 bases matching TRBD1. V lost 5 bases to trimming and J lost 0 bases; unmatched junction nucleotides: 7. Per germline, CDR1 SEHNR and CDR2 FQNEAQ (reference sequence). The CDR3 covers 16 residues. The CDR3 loop is CASSPPGGASGNTIYF. CDR3 bases: TGTGCCAGCAGCCCGCCAGGGGGAGCCTCTGGAAACACCATATATTTT.